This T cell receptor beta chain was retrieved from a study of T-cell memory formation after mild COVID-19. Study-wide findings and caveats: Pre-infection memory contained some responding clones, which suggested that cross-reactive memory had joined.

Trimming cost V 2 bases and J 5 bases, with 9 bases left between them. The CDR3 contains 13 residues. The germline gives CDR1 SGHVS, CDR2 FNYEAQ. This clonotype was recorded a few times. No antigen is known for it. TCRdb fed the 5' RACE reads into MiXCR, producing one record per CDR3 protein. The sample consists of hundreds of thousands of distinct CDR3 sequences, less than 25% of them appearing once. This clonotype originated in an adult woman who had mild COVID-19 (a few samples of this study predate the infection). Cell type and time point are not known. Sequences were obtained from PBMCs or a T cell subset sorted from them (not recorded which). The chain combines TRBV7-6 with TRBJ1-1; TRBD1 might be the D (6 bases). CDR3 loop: CASSLTGQTEAFF. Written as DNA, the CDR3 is TGTGCCAGCAGCTTAACCGGACAGACTGAAGCTTTCTTT.